This entry lists 28 T cell receptor beta chains sequenced from one sample in a study of beta chain features in type 1 diabetes. Every isolated RNA sample was fully reverse transcribed, so sequencing captured expressed TCRB transcripts. The repertoire was sequenced with immunoSEQ multiplex PCR; TCRdb's copy has only in-frame clones and lacks some. The sample contains 350,000 to 450,000 clones, around 16% of which appear only once. Sample: naive CD4+ T cells from blood. These receptors were obtained from a woman aged 18 to 35 in good health.

As regards this clone: A read error may produce the germline difference seen at one junction end. The J gene is TRBJ1-5, the V gene TRBV19, with 7 bases lining up with TRBD1. The CDR3 length is 12 residues. Germline CDR1 and CDR2: LNHDA and SQIVND (reference sequence). The CDR3 DNA reads TGTGCCAGTAGTCAACCGGGACAGCCTCAGCATTTT. Translation gives CASSQPGQPQHF.

The genes are TRBV9 and TRBJ2-2; weak D call: TRBD1 (5 bases). V was shortened by 3 bases and J by 7 bases, with 10 bases between the two germline ends. CDR3 length equals 13 residues. The V gene's germline CDR1 is SGDLS and CDR2 YYNGEE. CDR3 protein: CASSGAGRGELFF. The CDR3 bases are TGTGCCAGCAGCGGTGCAGGGCGCGGGGAGCTGTTTTTT.

The rearrangement joins TRBV28 to TRBJ1-2; D is possibly TRBD1 (6 bases). This CDR3 has 13 residues. The germline V and J ends were trimmed by 4 bases and 4 bases, with 10 bases remaining between them. Germline V gives CDR1 MDHEN, CDR2 SYDVKM. The CDR3 DNA sequence: TGTGCCAGCAGTTCCGGGACACCCTATGGCTACACCTTC. This codes for CASSSGTPYGYTF.

This clone has more than one count but fewer than ten. The chain joins TRBV2 to TRBJ2-1; no clear D gene. The CDR3 totals 14 residues. V lost 3 bases, J lost 3 bases, and 9 bases lay in between. Germline V gene sequence: CDR1 SNHLY, CDR2 FYNNEI. This CDR3 is CASSEERSYNEQFF. For the CDR3, the DNA is TGTGCCAGCAGTGAGGAGAGGAGCTACAATGAGCAGTTCTTC.

DNA of the CDR3: TGCAGCGCCGACGGGATCCCCTATGGCTACACCTTC. It codes for CSADGIPYGYTF. This chain uses TRBV29-1 with TRBJ1-2; D gene uncertain. CDR3 length equals 12 residues. Germline-derived CDR1 and CDR2 are SQVTM and ANQGSEA. V was shortened by 7 bases and J by 4 bases, with 13 bases between the two germline ends. The full variable domain, its missing parts supplied by reference TRBV29-1 and TRBJ1-2, is SAVISQKPSRDICQRGTSLTIQCQVDSQVTMMFWYRQQPGQSLTLIATANQGSEATYESGFVIDKFPISRPNLTFSTLTVSNMSPEDSSIYLCSADGIPYGYTFGSGTRLTVV.

CDR3 bases: TGTGCCAGCAGCGCCGCGACGACAGGGTTAGGAAGAGAGACCCAGTACTTC. Translating it yields CASSAATTGLGRETQYF. The chain has TRBV9 and TRBJ2-5, with 7 bases lining up with TRBD1. The V and J ends lost 3 bases and 4 bases, in that order; junction bases with no gene match: 15. Germline lookup yields CDR1 SGDLS and CDR2 YYNGEE. This CDR3 spans 17 amino acids.

The count of this clone is one. The chain combines TRBV4-1 with TRBJ2-1; 8 nucleotides line up with TRBD1. V shed 4 bases and J 0 bases; nucleotides not matched to a gene: 8. The germline gives CDR1 MGHRA, CDR2 YSYEKL. The CDR3 contains 17 residues. This CDR3 is CASSPGGGPGSYNEQFF. CDR3 bases: TGCGCCAGCAGCCCAGGGGGCGGGCCGGGCTCCTACAATGAGCAGTTCTTC.

This clone was seen a handful of times. The V call is TRBV19, the J call TRBJ2-2; 8 positions agree with TRBD2. Trimming cost V 7 bases and J 4 bases; bases outside gene matches: 8. The CDR3 totals 15 residues. In germline, CDR1 is LNHDA, CDR2 SQIVND (reference sequence). DNA of the CDR3: TGTGCCAGTACCAAGACTAGCGAGGGCACCGGGGAGCTGTTTTTT. Translated: CASTKTSEGTGELFF.

The V gene is TRBV2, the J gene TRBJ2-5; 8 nucleotides agree with TRBD1. Germline V gene data show CDR1 as SNHLY and CDR2 as FYNNEI. This CDR3 has 14 amino acids. Losses at the gene ends were 5 bases for V and 2 bases for J; bases not matched to a gene: 4. DNA of the CDR3: TGTGCCAGCAGTATCAACAGGGGGCAAGAGACCCAGTACTTC. Translated: CASSINRGQETQYF. Looking up the rest from reference TRBV2 and TRBJ2-5 gives the full variable domain: EPEVTQTPSHQVTQMGQEVILRCVPISNHLYFYWYRQILGQKVEFLVSFYNNEISEKSEIFDDQFSVERPDGSNFTLKIRSTKLEDSAMYFCASSINRGQETQYFGPGTRLLVL.

The gene calls are TRBV25-1 and TRBJ2-7; D is possibly TRBD1 (5 bases). This CDR3 contains 12 residues. Deletions cut 5 bases from V and 7 bases from J, with 12 bases between. CDR1 MGHDK and CDR2 SYGVNS come from the germline V gene. The CDR3 sequence is CASSRGSLEQYF. The CDR3 nucleotides are TGTGCCAGCAGTAGGGGATCCCTGGAGCAGTACTTC.

The chain uses TRBV29-1 and TRBJ1-1; TRBD1 aligns across 7 bases. CDR1 SQVTM and CDR2 ANQGSEA come from the germline V gene. This CDR3 spans 11 amino acids. V lost 3 bases and J lost 11; bases outside the gene matches: 6. The CDR3 spells CSVEPGQRAFF. CDR3 sequence (DNA): TGCAGCGTTGAGCCGGGACAGAGGGCTTTCTTT.

This clone occurred a few times. The chain has TRBV15 and TRBJ2-7, with 9 bases matching TRBD2. The length of the CDR3 is 15 residues. V lost 0 bases to trimming and J lost 6 bases; unmatched junction nucleotides: 6. Germline V gene lookup returns CDR1 LNHNV and CDR2 YYDKDF (reference sequence). As DNA, the CDR3 is TGTGCCACCAGCAGAGATGGGGCGGGAGGGCTCGAGCAGTACTTC. Its translation: CATSRDGAGGLEQYF.

Only a few counts were recorded for this clone. This chain links TRBV25-1 with TRBJ2-4; D perhaps matches TRBD1 (6 bases). Trimming stripped 3 bases from V and 2 bases from J, with 11 bases between. The CDR3 totals 15 residues. The germline V gene encodes CDR1 MGHDK and CDR2 SYGVNS. The CDR3 loop reads CASSDYRETKNIQYF. CDR3 DNA: TGTGCCAGCAGTGACTACAGGGAAACCAAAAACATTCAGTACTTC. The full variable domain, completed using reference TRBV25-1 and TRBJ2-4, is EADIYQTPRYLVIGTGKKITLECSQTMGHDKMYWYQQDPGMELHLIHYSYGVNSTEKGDLSSESTVSRIRTEHFPLTLESARPSHTSQYLCASSDYRETKNIQYFGAGTRLSVL.

This clone was detected only a few times. V is TRBV28 and J is TRBJ2-6; D unclear. The CDR3 sequence is 16 residues long. Germline V gene sequence: CDR1 MDHEN, CDR2 SYDVKM. V lost 6 bases to trimming and J lost 0 bases, with 12 bases between them. The CDR3 sequence is CASRGEQASGANVLTF. The DNA for the CDR3 is TGTGCCAGCAGGGGTGAGCAGGCCTCTGGGGCCAACGTCCTGACTTTC.

This rearrangement joins TRBV28 to TRBJ1-4; 8 bases line up with TRBD1. This CDR3 is built from 14 residues. V dropped 7 bases and J dropped 7; count of bases not matched to a gene: 8. Germline assignment: CDR1 MDHEN and CDR2 SYDVKM. This chain's CDR3 is CASIPGGIGEKLFF. The CDR3 nucleotides read TGTGCCAGCATCCCAGGGGGCATAGGTGAAAAACTGTTTTTT.

This clone was observed a handful of times. The rearrangement links TRBV27 to TRBJ2-6, with D perhaps TRBD1 (6 bases). Germline assignment: CDR1 MNHEY and CDR2 SMNVEV (reference sequence). The V end was cut by 1 base, the J end by 8 bases, with 12 bases between. The CDR3 contains 15 residues. The chain's CDR3 is CASSLYRTGTNVLTF. Written as DNA, the CDR3 is TGTGCCAGCAGTTTATATAGAACAGGGACCAACGTCCTGACTTTC.

V usage is TRBV14 and J usage is TRBJ2-1; 9 positions match TRBD2. Germline V gives CDR1 SGHDN, CDR2 FVKESK. Trimming took 5 bases from V and 5 from J; bases not matched to a gene: 10. The CDR3 extends over 16 amino acids. CDR3 bases: TGTGCCAGCAGCTTACCGGGACTAGCCTTTAACAATGAGCAGTTCTTC. As protein: CASSLPGLAFNNEQFF.

This clone appeared a few times. Here the CDR3 DNA reads TGTGCCAGCAGCTTGGTGAGCGGGCCCTACAATGAGCAGTTCTTC. It translates to CASSLVSGPYNEQFF. The rearrangement joins TRBV5-6 to TRBJ2-1; a possible D gene is TRBD2 (6 bases). Germline CDR1 and CDR2: SGHDT and YYEEEE. The CDR3 loop spans 15 amino acids. V lost 0 bases to trimming and J lost 2 bases, with 9 bases between them.

This chain uses TRBV4-1 with TRBJ2-5; possibly TRBD1 for D (6 bases). The V end lost 3 bases, the J end lost 5 bases, and 13 bases lay between the germline ends. Per the germline V gene, CDR1 is MGHRA and CDR2 is YSYEKL. The CDR3 is made up of 14 amino acids. The CDR3 sequence is CASSHLRQVETQYF. DNA for the CDR3: TGCGCCAGCAGCCATCTCCGACAGGTGGAGACCCAGTACTTC.

This clone was counted a few times. The chain employs TRBV4-2 and TRBJ2-2; 10 nucleotides align to TRBD2. CDR3 length: 17 amino acids. Trimming cost V 4 bases and J 2 bases; bases outside gene matches: 7. Germline CDR1 is LGHNA and CDR2 is YNFKEQ. For the CDR3, the DNA is TGTGCCAGCAGCCCCGGGACTAGCGAGATTAACACCGGGGAGCTGTTTTTT. Encoded protein: CASSPGTSEINTGELFF.

This clone has a handful of counts. J is TRBJ1-5 and V is TRBV10-3; no firm D call. Trimming stripped 3 bases from V and 0 bases from J, with 6 bases between. The germline gives CDR1 ENHRY, CDR2 SYGVKD. The CDR3 extends over 14 amino acids. The CDR3 spells CAISDDTSNQPQHF. The CDR3 DNA follows: TGTGCCATCAGTGACGACACTAGCAATCAGCCCCAGCATTTT.

The J gene is TRBJ1-1, the V gene TRBV28, with D hard to call. The CDR3 is 14 residues long. Germline V gene sequence: CDR1 MDHEN, CDR2 SYDVKM. V lost 4 bases and J lost 1, with 10 bases in between. The CDR3 spells CASSSGTGNTEAFF. For the CDR3, the DNA is TGTGCCAGCAGTTCCGGTACGGGGAACACTGAAGCTTTCTTT.

CDR3 in amino acids: CASSWTGNSGANVLTF. The CDR3 DNA reads TGTGCCAGCAGCTGGACAGGAAACTCTGGGGCCAACGTCCTGACTTTC. The rearrangement joins TRBV11-2 to TRBJ2-6; 7 nucleotides align to TRBD1. V was clipped by 4 bases and J by 0 bases; unmatched bases: 3. CDR3 length: 16 residues. Germline assignment: CDR1 SGHAT and CDR2 FQNNGV.

This chain links TRBV29-1 with TRBJ2-1, with 8 positions matching TRBD2. The V gene's germline CDR1 is SQVTM and CDR2 ANQGSEA. The junction had 14 bases not matched to a gene; V was cut back by 8 bases and J by 8 bases. The CDR3 is 14 residues long. CDR3 coding DNA: TGCAGCAGTAGGGGCCGGGAGGGCTTATATGAGCAGTTCTTC. Residues: CSSRGREGLYEQFF.

V is TRBV30 and J is TRBJ1-1, with a possible D match to TRBD1 (6 bases). Germline V gene data show CDR1 as GTSNPN and CDR2 as SVGIG (reference sequence). CDR3 size: 15 residues. With 2 bases removed from V and 0 bases from J, the gap between germline ends came to 13 bases. The CDR3 region has the DNA TGTGCCTGGAGTCATGGACAGACAATGAACACTGAAGCTTTCTTT. It encodes CAWSHGQTMNTEAFF. The full variable domain, its missing parts supplied by reference TRBV30 and TRBJ1-1, is SQTIHQWPATLVQPVGSPLSLECTVEGTSNPNLYWYRQAAGRGLQLLFYSVGIGQISSEVPQNLSASRPQDRQFILSSKKLLLSDSGFYLCAWSHGQTMNTEAFFGQGTRLTVV.

This clone was detected only a few times. The chain is built from TRBV7-3 and TRBJ2-5, with 7 positions matching TRBD2. V shed 5 bases, J shed 0 bases, and the junction held 3 bases outside the gene matches. CDR1 is SGHTA and CDR2 is FQGTGA in the germline V gene. This CDR3 comprises 14 residues. Here the CDR3 DNA reads TGTGCCAGCAGCCAGGGACTACACCAAGAGACCCAGTACTTC. The encoded protein is CASSQGLHQETQYF.

The rearrangement uses TRBV4-3 and TRBJ2-7; D call uncertain. CDR1 and CDR2 from the germline V gene are LGHNA and YSLEER. Trimming cost V 3 bases and J 1 base, with 13 bases left between them. The CDR3 extends over 15 amino acids. CDR3 sequence: CASSQWSGSSYEQYF. Written as DNA, the CDR3 is TGCGCCAGCAGCCAGTGGTCTGGCAGTTCCTACGAGCAGTACTTC.

This clone came up once. The chain has TRBV28 and TRBJ1-5; TRBD1 aligns across 7 bases. The ends lost 6 bases at V and 1 base at J; junction bases unmatched: 9. In germline, CDR1 is MDHEN, CDR2 SYDVKM. The CDR3 is 16 residues long. The CDR3 nucleotides read TGTGCCAGCAGCCGAACGACAGGGAGCAGCAATCAGCCCCAGCATTTT. As protein: CASSRTTGSSNQPQHF.